Each of the 27 T cell receptor beta chains below was sequenced from the same sample in a study of T cell changes during pregnancy in multiple sclerosis. TCRdb's table, derived via immunoSEQ multiplex PCR, lists solely in-frame clones and lacks some. Of 50,000 or so clones listed, around 90% are singletons. Material: CD4+ T cells from peripheral blood mononuclear cells, obtained in the second trimester of pregnancy. Source of these receptors: a female donor with multiple sclerosis, enrolled in a pregnancy study.

This clone appeared a single time. The rearrangement joins TRBV6-5 to TRBJ1-5; 7 nucleotides align to TRBD1. The trim removed 6 bases at V and 1 base at J, leaving 3 bases unmatched. Germline V CDR1 and CDR2: MNHEY, SVGAGI. The CDR3 contains 14 residues. This CDR3 reads CASRPGGSNQPQHF. CDR3 bases: TGTGCCAGCAGGCCAGGGGGGAGCAATCAGCCCCAGCATTTT.

The chain employs TRBV6-6 and TRBJ2-1; 11 bases align to TRBD2. The J segment lost 6 bases and the V segment lost 2 bases, leaving 0 bases of the junction unmatched. The length of the CDR3 is 14 residues. Germline lookup yields CDR1 MNHNY and CDR2 SVGAGI (reference sequence). DNA of the CDR3: TGTGCCAGCAGTTACACTAGCGGGGGCAATGAGCAGTTCTTC. Translation gives CASSYTSGGNEQFF.

The CDR3 DNA is TGTGCCAGCAGCCCACACCGGGACAGGTTTGATGAGCAGTTCTTC. It codes for CASSPHRDRFDEQFF. This sequence joins TRBV7-8 and TRBJ2-1; 8 bases agree with TRBD1. Germline V gene data show CDR1 as SGHVS and CDR2 as FQNEAQ. J gave up 8 bases and V 5 bases, and 11 bases lay outside the gene matches. The CDR3 sequence is 15 residues long. Using reference TRBV7-8 and TRBJ2-1 for the parts outside the CDR3, the full variable domain is GAGVSQSPRYKVAKRGQDVALRCDPISGHVSLFWYQQALGQGPEFLTYFQNEAQLDKSGLPSDRFFAERPEGSVSTLKIQRTQQEDSAVYLCASSPHRDRFDEQFFGPGTRLTVL.

The gene calls are TRBV5-8 and TRBJ2-3; 10 nucleotides agree with TRBD2. Looked up from germline, CDR1 is SGHTS and CDR2 is YDEGEE. V lost 5 bases to trimming and J lost 4 bases; unmatched junction nucleotides: 13. This CDR3 has 17 residues. CDR3 loop: CASSYEIAGGGADTQYF. DNA of the CDR3: TGTGCCAGCAGTTACGAAATAGCGGGGGGCGGGGCAGATACGCAGTATTTT.

The J gene is TRBJ2-3, the V gene TRBV7-9, with D perhaps matching TRBD2 (6 bases). Trimming left V 6 bases short and J 0 bases short, with 10 bases between. The CDR3 is 14 residues long. Germline V gene lookup returns CDR1 SEHNR and CDR2 FQNEAQ (reference sequence). For the CDR3, the DNA is TGTGCCAGCAGTTCCGGGACTAGCACAGATACGCAGTATTTT. Amino acid sequence: CASSSGTSTDTQYF.

The J gene is TRBJ2-3, the V gene TRBV6-5, with D uncertain. The V and J ends lost 0 bases and 2 bases respectively, with 6 bases between them. Germline assignment: CDR1 MNHEY and CDR2 SVGAGI. The CDR3 covers 14 residues. This CDR3 reads CASSYSRVTDTQYF. Here the CDR3 DNA reads TGTGCCAGCAGTTACTCTCGGGTCACAGATACGCAGTATTTT.

The chain joins TRBV7-9 to TRBJ1-1; 10 bases are a match to TRBD1. The germline gives CDR1 SEHNR, CDR2 FQNEAQ (reference sequence). The CDR3 is 14 amino acids. With 5 bases clipped from V and 4 bases from J, the junction kept 4 bases outside the gene matches. The CDR3 DNA reads TGTGCCAGCAGCACCGACAGGGGGCTCACTGAAGCTTTCTTT. This codes for CASSTDRGLTEAFF.

This clone was detected once. This chain uses TRBV13 with TRBJ1-6, with D unresolved. This CDR3 spans 13 amino acids. Trimming shortened V by 5 bases and J by 6 bases, and 8 bases separated the two germline ends. Germline V CDR1 and CDR2: PRHDT, FYEKMQ (reference sequence). The CDR3 DNA sequence: TGTGCCAGCAGCCGCGGGCCTAATTCACCCCTCCACTTT. It codes for CASSRGPNSPLHF.

The CDR3 DNA reads TGTGCCAGCAGTTATGGCTCACGGGGGGGACCTTCACCCCTCCACTTT. This encodes CASSYGSRGGPSPLHF. J is TRBJ1-6 and V is TRBV6-6; weak D call: TRBD1 (5 bases). The CDR3 extends over 16 amino acids. The V gene lost 3 bases and the J gene lost 9 bases, with 18 bases spanning the gap. Germline V lookup: CDR1 MNHNY, CDR2 SVGAGI (reference sequence).

The chain employs TRBV4-1 and TRBJ2-1; weak D call: TRBD2 (5 bases). V was cut by 1 base and J by 3 bases, with 13 bases left in between. This CDR3 has 16 residues. The germline V gene encodes CDR1 MGHRA and CDR2 YSYEKL. The CDR3 sequence is CASSQGSSGSYNEQFF. The CDR3 DNA reads TGCGCCAGCAGCCAAGGCAGCTCGGGGAGCTACAATGAGCAGTTCTTC.

This sequence joins TRBV27 and TRBJ1-4, with 9 bases fitting TRBD1. The length of the CDR3 is 16 residues. V lost 0 bases and J lost 7; bases outside the gene matches: 6. Germline CDR1 MNHEY, CDR2 SMNVEV (reference sequence). CDR3 DNA: TGTGCCAGCAGTTTATCGACGGGACAGGGAGTTGAAAAACTGTTTTTT. As protein: CASSLSTGQGVEKLFF.

This clone was seen once. The V and J genes are TRBV29-1 and TRBJ2-7; perhaps TRBD2 as D (5 bases). Germline CDR1 is SQVTM and CDR2 is ANQGSEA. The V and J ends lost 0 bases and 3 bases respectively, with 9 bases between them. The CDR3 has 13 amino acids. The DNA of the CDR3 is TGCAGCGTTGAAGAACTAGTGGGCTACGAGCAGTACTTC. This codes for CSVEELVGYEQYF.

This clone was picked up one time. The chain links TRBV6-5 to TRBJ1-3; D unresolved. V was pared by 8 bases and J by 4 bases, with 12 bases between. The germline V gene encodes CDR1 MNHEY and CDR2 SVGAGI. The CDR3 contains 13 residues. The CDR3 nucleotides read TGTGCCAGCTACGTTCCTGCGGGAAACACCATATATTTT. Protein sequence: CASYVPAGNTIYF.

The chain employs TRBV19 and TRBJ2-3, with 7 bases matching TRBD2. Germline-derived CDR1 and CDR2 are LNHDA and SQIVND (reference sequence). V lost 1 base and J lost 8; bases outside the gene matches: 6. CDR3 length equals 14 residues. The CDR3 here is CASSIAGGSVTQYF. CDR3 sequence (DNA): TGTGCCAGTAGTATAGCGGGGGGATCGGTTACGCAGTATTTT.

This chain connects TRBV6-4 to TRBJ2-2, with D possibly TRBD1 on 6 matching bases. Germline V gene sequence: CDR1 MRHNA, CDR2 SNTAGT. The CDR3 is 14 residues long. V was clipped by 6 bases and J by 3 bases, with 11 bases between them. CDR3 bases: TGTGCCAGCAGAAGACAGGCGGACACCGGGGAGCTGTTTTTT. This translates into CASRRQADTGELFF.

The chain has TRBV18 and TRBJ1-1; unclear D gene. With 4 bases removed from V and 0 bases from J, the gap between germline ends came to 9 bases. CDR1 KGHSH and CDR2 LQKENI come from the germline V gene. The CDR3 extends over 14 amino acids. The CDR3 DNA reads as TGTGCCAGCTCACGAGCTTCCATGAACACTGAAGCTTTCTTT. It translates to CASSRASMNTEAFF.

V gene TRBV5-1 combines with J gene TRBJ2-7, with 9 bases lining up with TRBD1. CDR3 length: 16 amino acids. The junction had 12 bases not matched to a gene; V was cut back by 7 bases and J by 1 base. Germline V gene lookup returns CDR1 SGHRS and CDR2 YFSETQ. CDR3 protein: CASGHNSGTGSYEQYF. CDR3 bases: TGCGCCAGCGGCCACAATTCCGGGACAGGGTCCTACGAGCAGTACTTC.

The V call is TRBV18, the J call TRBJ2-7, with a weak D call TRBD1 (5 bases). The V end lost 2 bases, the J end lost 2 bases, and 13 bases lay between the germline ends. The germline CDR1 and CDR2 sequences are KGHSH and LQKENI. The CDR3 is 15 amino acids. Here the CDR3 reads CASSPDSTVPYEQYF. The CDR3 nucleotides read TGTGCCAGCTCACCAGACAGCACCGTACCCTACGAGCAGTACTTC.

The chain links TRBV27 to TRBJ1-2, with unresolved D. Trimming cost V 1 base and J 0 bases, with 9 bases left between them. There are 15 residues in the CDR3. Germline-derived CDR1 and CDR2 are MNHEY and SMNVEV (reference sequence). The DNA of the CDR3 is TGTGCCAGCAGTTTATGGGCAAATCCTAACTATGGCTACACCTTC. Its translation: CASSLWANPNYGYTF.

This chain joins TRBV5-6 and TRBJ2-1; D is undetermined. V was shortened by 4 bases and J by 7 bases, with 15 bases between the two germline ends. The germline V gene has CDR1 SGHDT and CDR2 YYEEEE. This CDR3 has 14 residues. CDR3 sequence: CASSPRGIKNEQFF. DNA for the CDR3: TGTGCCAGCAGCCCCCGCGGTATAAAAAATGAGCAGTTCTTC.

This clone has just one count. CDR3 nucleotides: TGCGCCAGCAGCTTGTCCCAGCGGGCGTACAATGAGCAGTTCTTC. It is translated as CASSLSQRAYNEQFF. The chain employs TRBV5-1 and TRBJ2-1, with D maybe TRBD2 (6 bases). Germline lookup yields CDR1 SGHRS and CDR2 YFSETQ. The CDR3 contains 15 residues. The V end lost 1 base, the J end lost 4 bases, and 12 bases lay between the germline ends.

V and J are TRBV28 and TRBJ1-5; 8 nucleotides agree with TRBD1. The V segment lost 3 bases and the J segment 4 bases; nucleotides outside the gene matches: 26. CDR3 length: 22 residues. CDR1 is MDHEN, CDR2 SYDVKM, per germline. The CDR3 nucleotides are TGTGCCAGCAGTTTCCCCGACGCTACTCCCGGGACAGGCCTCAATAATAATCAGCCCCAGCATTTT. It yields the protein CASSFPDATPGTGLNNNQPQHF. The full variable domain, rest sourced from reference TRBV28 and TRBJ1-5, is DVKVTQSSRYLVKRTGEKVFLECVQDMDHENMFWYRQDPGLGLRLIYFSYDVKMKEKGDIPEGYSVSREKKERFSLILESASTNQTSMYLCASSFPDATPGTGLNNNQPQHFGDGTRLSIL.

This rearrangement joins TRBV6-1 to TRBJ1-5, with D maybe TRBD1 (6 bases). Trimming left V 8 bases short and J 2 bases short, with 13 bases between. This CDR3 region has 14 residues. The germline gives CDR1 MNHNS, CDR2 SASEGT. CDR3 coding DNA: TGTGCCAGCGAAGGGGGTAGGGGCAATCAGCCCCAGCATTTT. Amino acids: CASEGGRGNQPQHF.

The chain combines TRBV9 with TRBJ2-1; 9 bases are shared with TRBD2. This CDR3 is 15 amino acids long. Germline values: CDR1 SGDLS, CDR2 YYNGEE. With 0 bases clipped from V and 7 bases from J, the junction kept 5 bases outside the gene matches. CDR3 DNA sequence: TGTGCCAGCAGCGTAGCTCGGACTAGCGTTAATGAGCAGTTCTTC. It encodes CASSVARTSVNEQFF.

The J gene is TRBJ1-2, the V gene TRBV4-1; the match to TRBD1 covers 11 bases. V shed 0 bases, J shed 5 bases, and the junction held 11 bases outside the gene matches. Germline CDR1 and CDR2: MGHRA and YSYEKL. The CDR3 length is 18 residues. The CDR3 nucleotides read TGCGCCAGCAGCCAAGAGAGGCCGGGACAGGGGGGAAGGTATGGCTACACCTTC. Translation: CASSQERPGQGGRYGYTF.

The chain combines TRBV7-3 with TRBJ1-4; possible D gene TRBD1, 5 bases. Germline loops: CDR1 SGHTA, CDR2 FQGTGA. This CDR3 contains 15 residues. Trimming took 0 bases from V and 6 from J, leaving 11 bases between them. The CDR3 region is CASSLTGEGHEKLFF. CDR3 nucleotides: TGTGCCAGCAGCTTAACTGGGGAGGGGCATGAAAAACTGTTTTTT.

The chain has TRBV5-1 and TRBJ2-3; 10 bases line up with TRBD2. Looked up from germline, CDR1 is SGHRS and CDR2 is YFSETQ. J gave up 4 bases and V 2 bases, and 4 bases lay outside the gene matches. This CDR3 spans 15 amino acids. The CDR3 nucleotides read TGCGCCAGCAGCTTTACTAGCGGGACCCCAGATACGCAGTATTTT. This encodes CASSFTSGTPDTQYF.